The 6 T cell receptor gamma chains below all came from one sample that was sequenced in a study of gamma-delta chains in newborns, infants, children. TCRdb re-called the reads with CATT. The table lists about 600 gamma-chain clones, roughly 41% of them singletons. Sequenced input: blood. Source of these receptors: a child who was a newborn, infant or young child, either healthy, febrile or measles-vaccinated (not recorded which).

This clone was observed once. This sequence may be a read error, since a much larger clone differs from it by one base. V is TRGV9 and J is TRGJP. The J gene was not available in TCRdb and was assigned here by matching the DNA to germline segments. This CDR3 has 17 amino acids. The germline V gene has CDR1 GITISATS and CDR2 ISYDGTV (reference sequence). Here the CDR3 reads CALWGVQSELGKKIKVF. The CDR3 DNA sequence: TGTGCCTTGTGGGGGGTGCAATCAGAGTTGGGCAAAAAAATCAAGGTATTT.

This clone ranks as large. Other DNA variants within this sample encode the same CDR3. The chain recombines TRGV9 with TRGJ1 or TRGJ2. TCRdb leaves out the J gene; it was filled in here by matching the DNA to germline. CDR3 length: 10 amino acids. Germline-derived CDR1 and CDR2 are GITISATS and ISYDGTV (reference sequence). J lost 11 bases, V lost 0 bases, and 1 base had no gene match. The chain's CDR3 is CALWEVEKLF. CDR3 coding DNA: TGTGCCTTGTGGGAGGTGGAGAAACTCTTT.

Judged by abundance, this clone is hyperexpanded. Other DNA sequences from this sample encode an identical CDR3 as well. This chain links TRGV9 with TRGJP. TCRdb leaves out the J gene; it was filled in here by matching the DNA to germline. This CDR3 contains 15 residues. Trimming cost V 3 bases and J 4 bases; bases outside gene matches: 0. Germline lookup yields CDR1 GITISATS and CDR2 ISYDGTV (reference sequence). The CDR3 region is CALWEQELGKKIKVF. CDR3 nucleotide sequence: TGTGCCTTGTGGGAGCAAGAGTTGGGCAAAAAAATCAAGGTATTT.

Concerning this clone itself: A far larger clone lies a single base away; this is likely a read error. This CDR3 is also generated by other DNA sequences in the sample. The gene calls are TRGV9 and TRGJP. The J gene was missing in TCRdb and was found by matching the end of the DNA to germline. The CDR3 has 14 residues. Germline V lookup: CDR1 GITISATS, CDR2 ISYDGTV (reference sequence). This CDR3 reads CALWEVLGKKIKVF. In DNA, the CDR3 is TGTGCCTTGTGGGAGGTGTTGGGCAAGAAAATCAAGGTATTT.

Worth noting for this clone: This may be a read error, as it is one base from a much larger clone. Additional DNA sequences in this sample encode the identical CDR3. The V and J genes are TRGV9 and TRGJP. Here the J gene was assigned by germline matching of the DNA, as TCRdb has none. Per germline, CDR1 GITISATS and CDR2 ISYDGTV (reference sequence). There are 17 residues in the CDR3. The CDR3 nucleotides are TGCGCCTTGTGGGAGGACACGAAAGAGTTGGGCAAAAAAATCAAGGTATTT. Its protein is CALWEDTKELGKKIKVF.

As regards this clone: A much larger clone differs from this one at a single base, so this may be a read error. Other DNA sequences in this specimen translate into the identical CDR3. The chain uses TRGV9 and TRGJP. Here the J gene came from matching the DNA to germline, since TCRdb omits it. This CDR3 comprises 17 residues. Trimming cost V 1 base and J 6 bases; bases outside gene matches: 6. The germline CDR1 and CDR2 sequences are GITISATS and ISYDGTV (reference sequence). CDR3 loop: CALWEVPRELGKKIKVF. CDR3 in DNA: TGTGCCTTGTGGGAGGTCCCCCGAGAGTTGGGCAAAAAAATCAAGGTATTT.